This T cell receptor (beta chain) derives from a study of T cell responses to AZD1222 COVID-19 vaccine. The study's findings and limits: Repertoires were obtained solely post-peak T cell response. Spike-spanning, vaccine-associated CD4 TCRs were dominant at 160-218 and 743-854.

The trim removed 3 bases at V and 7 bases at J, leaving 3 bases unmatched. The V gene's germline CDR1 is LNHDA and CDR2 SQIVND (reference sequence). CDR3 length equals 14 residues. The protocol was immunoSEQ multiplex PCR, while the TCRdb copy is restricted to in-frame clones and leaves out a portion. The data contain about 150,000 clones, more than 75% of them singletons. About this clone: The antigen is not known.

The input for sequencing was peripheral blood, taken on day 0 of AZD1222 vaccination. The chain is built from TRBV19 and TRBJ1-1; 12 positions match TRBD1. The TCR was taken from an adult in good health. The CDR3 nucleotides read TGTGCCAGTAGTATGGGACAGGGGGCTGGTGAAGCTTTCTTT. Protein sequence: CASSMGQGAGEAFF.